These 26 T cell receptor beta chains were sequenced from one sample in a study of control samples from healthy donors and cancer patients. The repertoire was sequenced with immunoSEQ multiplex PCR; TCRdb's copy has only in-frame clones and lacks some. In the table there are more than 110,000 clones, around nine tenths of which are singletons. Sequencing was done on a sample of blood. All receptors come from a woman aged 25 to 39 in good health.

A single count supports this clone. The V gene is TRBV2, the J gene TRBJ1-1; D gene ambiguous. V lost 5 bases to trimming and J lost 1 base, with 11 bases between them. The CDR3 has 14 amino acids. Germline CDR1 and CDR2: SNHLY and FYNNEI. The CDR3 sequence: CASSLDTQNTEAFF. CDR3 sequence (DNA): TGTGCCAGCAGTTTAGACACCCAGAACACTGAAGCTTTCTTT.

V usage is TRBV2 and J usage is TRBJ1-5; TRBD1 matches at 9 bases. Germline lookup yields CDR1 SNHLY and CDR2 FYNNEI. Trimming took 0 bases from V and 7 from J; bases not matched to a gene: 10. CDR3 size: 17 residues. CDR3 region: CASSEAKPGQGTQPQHF. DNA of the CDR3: TGTGCCAGCAGTGAAGCGAAACCGGGACAGGGAACCCAGCCCCAGCATTTT.

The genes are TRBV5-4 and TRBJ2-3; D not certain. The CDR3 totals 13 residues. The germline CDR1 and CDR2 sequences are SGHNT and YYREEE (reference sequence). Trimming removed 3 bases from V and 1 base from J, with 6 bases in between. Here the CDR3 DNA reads TGTGCCAGCAGCTCGCCTCGCACAGATACGCAGTATTTT. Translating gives CASSSPRTDTQYF.

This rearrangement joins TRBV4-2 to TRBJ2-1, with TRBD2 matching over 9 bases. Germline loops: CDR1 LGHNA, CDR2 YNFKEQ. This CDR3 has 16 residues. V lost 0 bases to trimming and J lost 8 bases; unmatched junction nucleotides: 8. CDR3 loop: CASSQDGLALGDEQFF. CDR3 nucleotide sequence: TGTGCCAGCAGCCAAGATGGACTAGCGTTAGGCGATGAGCAGTTCTTC.

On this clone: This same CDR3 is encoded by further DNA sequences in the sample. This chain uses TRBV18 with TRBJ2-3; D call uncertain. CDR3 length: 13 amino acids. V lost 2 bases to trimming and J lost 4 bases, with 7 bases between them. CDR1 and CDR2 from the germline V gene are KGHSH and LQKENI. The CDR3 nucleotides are TGTGCCAGCTCACCAAGGTCCTCAGATACGCAGTATTTT. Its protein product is CASSPRSSDTQYF.

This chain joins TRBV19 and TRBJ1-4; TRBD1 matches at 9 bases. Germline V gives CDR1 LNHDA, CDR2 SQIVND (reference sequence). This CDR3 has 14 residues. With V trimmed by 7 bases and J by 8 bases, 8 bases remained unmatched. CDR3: CASTWTGEGEKLFF. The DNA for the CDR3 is TGTGCCAGTACATGGACAGGGGAGGGGGAAAAACTGTTTTTT.

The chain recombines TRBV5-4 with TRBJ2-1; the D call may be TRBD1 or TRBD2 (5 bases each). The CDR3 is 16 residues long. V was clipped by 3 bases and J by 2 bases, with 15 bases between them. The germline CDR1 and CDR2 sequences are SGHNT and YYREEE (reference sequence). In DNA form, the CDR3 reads TGTGCCAGCAGCTCCAATGGGGGAGAAACCTACAATGAGCAGTTCTTC. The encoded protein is CASSSNGGETYNEQFF.

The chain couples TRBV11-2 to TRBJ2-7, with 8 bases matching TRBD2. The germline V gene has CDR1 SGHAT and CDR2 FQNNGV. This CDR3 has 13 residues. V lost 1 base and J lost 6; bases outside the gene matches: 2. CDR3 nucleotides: TGTGCCAGCAGCTTAGCGGGAGGGCCCGAGCAGTACTTC. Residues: CASSLAGGPEQYF.

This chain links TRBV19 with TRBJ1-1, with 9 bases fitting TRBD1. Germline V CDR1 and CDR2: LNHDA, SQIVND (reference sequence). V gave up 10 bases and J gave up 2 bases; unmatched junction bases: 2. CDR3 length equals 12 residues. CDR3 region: CATGQGNTEAFF. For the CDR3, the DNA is TGTGCCACGGGACAGGGAAACACTGAAGCTTTCTTT.

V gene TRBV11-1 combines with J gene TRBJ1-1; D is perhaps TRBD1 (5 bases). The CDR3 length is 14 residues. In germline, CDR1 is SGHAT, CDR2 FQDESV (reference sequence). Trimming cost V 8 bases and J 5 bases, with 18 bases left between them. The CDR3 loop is CASGPGARGTEAFF. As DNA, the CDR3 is TGTGCCAGCGGACCCGGGGCCCGTGGGACTGAAGCTTTCTTT.

CDR3 nucleotides: TGTGCCAGCAGCTTTGGAGATGACACTGAAGCTTTCTTT. It encodes CASSFGDDTEAFF. This sequence joins TRBV11-3 and TRBJ1-1; the D is unclear. Germline loops: CDR1 SGHNT, CDR2 YENEEA. The V and J ends lost 3 bases and 3 bases respectively, with 8 bases between them. The CDR3 spans 13 residues.

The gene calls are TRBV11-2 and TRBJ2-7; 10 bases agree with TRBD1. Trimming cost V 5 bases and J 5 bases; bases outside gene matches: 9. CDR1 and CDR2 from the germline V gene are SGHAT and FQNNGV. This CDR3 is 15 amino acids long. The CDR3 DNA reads TGTGCCAGCAGCCGAGGGGGACAGGGGAGGCACGAGCAGTACTTC. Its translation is CASSRGGQGRHEQYF.

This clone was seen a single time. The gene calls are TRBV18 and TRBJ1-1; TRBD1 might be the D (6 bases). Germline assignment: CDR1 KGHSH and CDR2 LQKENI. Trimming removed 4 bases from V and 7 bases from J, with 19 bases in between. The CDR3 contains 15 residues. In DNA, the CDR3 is TGTGCCAGCTCACAGGACACACAGGGCCTATATGAAGCTTTCTTT. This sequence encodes CASSQDTQGLYEAFF.

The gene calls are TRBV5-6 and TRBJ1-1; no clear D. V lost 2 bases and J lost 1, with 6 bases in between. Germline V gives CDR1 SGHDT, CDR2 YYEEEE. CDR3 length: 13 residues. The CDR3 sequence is CASSFDKNTEAFF. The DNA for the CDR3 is TGTGCCAGCAGCTTTGACAAGAACACTGAAGCTTTCTTT.

In DNA form, the CDR3 reads TGTGCCAGCACCTTACAGGGTTCTAATCAGCCCCAGCATTTT. Protein: CASTLQGSNQPQHF. This rearrangement joins TRBV6-1 to TRBJ1-5; D perhaps matches TRBD1 (6 bases). This CDR3 is 14 amino acids long. Germline V gene lookup returns CDR1 MNHNS and CDR2 SASEGT. Trimming took off 7 bases at V and 4 bases at J, with 14 bases between the two ends.

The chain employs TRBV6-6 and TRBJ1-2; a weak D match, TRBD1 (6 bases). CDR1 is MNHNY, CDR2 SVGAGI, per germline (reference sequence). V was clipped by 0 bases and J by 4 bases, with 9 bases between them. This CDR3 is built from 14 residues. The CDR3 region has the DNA TGTGCCAGCAGTTACTCGTCAGGGGCCTATGGCTACACCTTC. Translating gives CASSYSSGAYGYTF.

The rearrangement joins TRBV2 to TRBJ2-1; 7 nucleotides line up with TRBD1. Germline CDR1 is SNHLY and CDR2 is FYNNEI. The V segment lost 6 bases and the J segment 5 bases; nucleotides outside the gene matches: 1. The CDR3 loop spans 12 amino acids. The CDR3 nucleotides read TGTGCCAGCAGGGGACAGAACAATGAGCAGTTCTTC. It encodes CASRGQNNEQFF.

The CDR3 region has the DNA TGCGCCAGCAGCCGCGGTAGCGTTGATACCCAGTACTTC. It yields the protein CASSRGSVDTQYF. This chain connects TRBV5-1 to TRBJ2-5; the D gene is possibly TRBD2 (5 bases). The germline CDR1 and CDR2 sequences are SGHRS and YFSETQ. V dropped 4 bases and J dropped 8 bases, with 15 bases sitting between them. There are 13 residues in the CDR3.

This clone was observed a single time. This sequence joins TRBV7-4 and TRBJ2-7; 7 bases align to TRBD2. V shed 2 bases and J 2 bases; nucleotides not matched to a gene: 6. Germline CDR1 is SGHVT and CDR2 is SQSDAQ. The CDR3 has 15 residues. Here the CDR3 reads CASSLKLAQTYEQYF. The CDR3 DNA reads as TGTGCCAGCAGCTTAAAACTAGCGCAAACCTACGAGCAGTACTTC.

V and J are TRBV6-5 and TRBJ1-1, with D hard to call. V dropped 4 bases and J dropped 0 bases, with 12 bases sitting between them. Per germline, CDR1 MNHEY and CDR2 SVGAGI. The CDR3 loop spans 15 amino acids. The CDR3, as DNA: TGTGCCAGCAGTTTGGAGGGCCCCATGAACACTGAAGCTTTCTTT. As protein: CASSLEGPMNTEAFF.

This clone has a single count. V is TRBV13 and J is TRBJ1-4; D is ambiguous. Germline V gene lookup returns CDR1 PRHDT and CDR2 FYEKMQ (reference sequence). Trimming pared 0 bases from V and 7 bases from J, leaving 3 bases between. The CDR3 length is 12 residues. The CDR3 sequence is CASSLGGEKLFF. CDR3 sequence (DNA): TGTGCCAGCAGCTTAGGAGGTGAAAAACTGTTTTTT.

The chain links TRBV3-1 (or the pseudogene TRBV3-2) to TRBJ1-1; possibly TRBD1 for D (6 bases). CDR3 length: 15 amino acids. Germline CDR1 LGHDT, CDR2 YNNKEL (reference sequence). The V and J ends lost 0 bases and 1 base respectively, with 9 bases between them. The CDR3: CASSQEGASNTEAFF. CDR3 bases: TGTGCCAGCAGCCAAGAGGGGGCCTCGAACACTGAAGCTTTCTTT.

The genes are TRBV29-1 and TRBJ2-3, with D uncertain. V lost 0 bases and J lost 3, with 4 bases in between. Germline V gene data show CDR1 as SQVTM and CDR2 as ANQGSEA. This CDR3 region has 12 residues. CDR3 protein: CSVEDGTDTQYF. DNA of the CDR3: TGCAGCGTTGAAGATGGTACAGATACGCAGTATTTT.

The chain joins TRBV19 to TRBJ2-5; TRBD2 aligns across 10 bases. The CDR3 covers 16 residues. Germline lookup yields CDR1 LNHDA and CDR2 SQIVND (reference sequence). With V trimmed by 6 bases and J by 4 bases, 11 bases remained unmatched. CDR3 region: CASRPAGGPSGETQYF. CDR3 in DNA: TGTGCCAGTAGGCCAGCGGGAGGGCCCTCGGGAGAGACCCAGTACTTC.

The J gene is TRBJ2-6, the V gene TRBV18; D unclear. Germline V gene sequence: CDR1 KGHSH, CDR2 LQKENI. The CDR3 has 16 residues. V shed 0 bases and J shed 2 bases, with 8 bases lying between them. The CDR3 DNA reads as TGTGCCAGCTCACCACCGATCATTACTGGGGCCAACGTCCTGACTTTC. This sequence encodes CASSPPIITGANVLTF.

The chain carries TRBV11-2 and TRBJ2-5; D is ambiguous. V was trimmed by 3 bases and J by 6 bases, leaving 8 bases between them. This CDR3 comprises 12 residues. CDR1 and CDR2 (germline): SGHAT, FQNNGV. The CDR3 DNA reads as TGTGCCAGCAGCTTGTGGGGTAAGACCCAGTACTTC. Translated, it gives CASSLWGKTQYF.